These 11 T cell receptor beta chains were sequenced from one sample in a study of blood T cell repertoires in COVID-19. Clones were read by immunoSEQ multiplex PCR, and TCRdb kept only the in-frame ones, dropping some. The sample has 200,000 to 300,000 clones; about 87% are singletons. The sample was PBMCs or T cells enriched from blood (not recorded which). The receptors originated from a middle-aged woman with acute COVID-19.

The rearrangement uses TRBV11-3 and TRBJ2-1; 11 bases agree with TRBD2. V lost 7 bases and J lost 8; bases outside the gene matches: 10. Germline V gives CDR1 SGHNT, CDR2 YENEEA. This CDR3 comprises 15 residues. The CDR3 nucleotides are TGTGCCAGCACTCAACTAGCGGGAGTTCTAGATGAGCAGTTCTTC. Translated: CASTQLAGVLDEQFF. The whole variable domain, filled in from reference TRBV11-3 and TRBJ2-1, reads EAGVVQSPRYKIIEKKQPVAFWCNPISGHNTLYWYLQNLGQGPELLIRYENEEAVDDSQLPKDRFSAERLKGVDSTLKIQPAELGDSAVYLCASTQLAGVLDEQFFGPGTRLTVL.

The CDR3: CASSPPGQGRGEAFF. Written as DNA, the CDR3 is TGTGCCAGTAGTCCGCCGGGACAGGGACGCGGAGAAGCTTTCTTT. This sequence joins TRBV19 and TRBJ1-1; 9 bases fit TRBD1. This CDR3 is built from 15 residues. CDR1 LNHDA and CDR2 SQIVND come from the germline V gene (reference sequence). Trimming at V came to 5 bases and at J to 8 bases, leaving 12 bases not matched to a gene.

The chain is built from TRBV6-5 and TRBJ2-7, with TRBD2 matching over 7 bases. The J segment lost 0 bases and the V segment lost 6 bases, leaving 8 bases of the junction unmatched. The CDR3 has 15 amino acids. Germline CDR1 and CDR2: MNHEY and SVGAGI. The CDR3 DNA sequence: TGTGCCAGCAGACCGACTAGCCTGAGCTCCTACGAGCAGTACGTC. As protein: CASRPTSLSSYEQYV.

V is TRBV7-8 and J is TRBJ1-1; 10 nucleotides agree with TRBD1. The CDR3 loop spans 16 amino acids. Germline V CDR1 and CDR2: SGHVS, FQNEAQ. The junction had 11 bases not matched to a gene; V was cut back by 3 bases and J by 7 bases. Written as DNA, the CDR3 is TGTGCCAGCAGCTTGCACCGGGACAGGGGCATTAATGAAGCTTTCTTT. It specifies CASSLHRDRGINEAFF.

The chain employs TRBV11-2 and TRBJ2-5, with 8 bases that match TRBD1. V lost 1 base, J lost 4 bases, and 11 bases stayed unmatched. Looked up from germline, CDR1 is SGHAT and CDR2 is FQNNGV. The CDR3 has 17 residues. In DNA, the CDR3 is TGTGCCAGCAGCTTAGCAGGGACAGGCTCTTCAAGAGAGACCCAGTACTTC. Amino acid sequence: CASSLAGTGSSRETQYF.

This chain uses TRBV10-3 with TRBJ1-3, with TRBD1 matching over 8 bases. The length of the CDR3 is 14 residues. The ends lost 7 bases at V and 2 bases at J; junction bases unmatched: 4. Germline lookup yields CDR1 ENHRY and CDR2 SYGVKD. CDR3 coding DNA: TGTGCCATCACTGCACAGGGGGCTGGAAACACCATATATTTT. Protein sequence: CAITAQGAGNTIYF.

This CDR3 is CASSFAGRGELFF. The CDR3 DNA follows: TGTGCCAGCAGCTTCGCGGGGCGCGGGGAGCTGTTTTTT. This chain uses TRBV7-2 with TRBJ2-2; tentative D call: TRBD2 (6 bases). Germline lookup yields CDR1 SGHTA and CDR2 FQGNSA. The CDR3 is made up of 13 amino acids. V dropped 3 bases and J dropped 7 bases, with 9 bases sitting between them.

The J gene is TRBJ2-5, the V gene TRBV6-5; TRBD1 might be the D (9 bases). With 2 bases removed from V and 4 bases from J, the gap between germline ends came to 17 bases. The CDR3 runs 16 residues. Germline V gene lookup returns CDR1 MNHEY and CDR2 SVGAGI. DNA for the CDR3: TGTGCCAGCAGTTACGGACAGGGGAGCGGGGGAGAGACCCAGTACTTC. Translation gives CASSYGQGSGGETQYF.

The CDR3 bases are TGTGCCAGCAGCCGCCAGGTTGAGCAGTTCTTC. It yields the protein CASSRQVEQFF. V usage is TRBV7-2 and J usage is TRBJ2-1, with unresolved D. The CDR3 extends over 11 amino acids. Germline V lookup: CDR1 SGHTA, CDR2 FQGNSA. With 5 bases removed from V and 9 bases from J, the gap between germline ends came to 8 bases.

The rearrangement links TRBV18 to TRBJ2-7, with 8 positions matching TRBD1. V lost 2 bases, J lost 6 bases, and 9 bases stayed unmatched. CDR1 and CDR2 (germline): KGHSH, LQKENI. CDR3 length equals 15 residues. CDR3 DNA sequence: TGTGCCAGCTCACCAGTGGGGGGACAGGCGGGCGAGCAGTACGTC. This sequence encodes CASSPVGGQAGEQYV.

The chain employs TRBV5-1 and TRBJ2-5; TRBD1 matches 8 bases. Losses at the gene ends were 4 bases for V and 2 bases for J; bases not matched to a gene: 10. The CDR3 loop spans 16 amino acids. Germline assignment: CDR1 SGHRS and CDR2 YFSETQ. This chain's CDR3 is CASSPRQGSPQETQYF. The CDR3 nucleotides read TGCGCCAGCAGCCCGCGACAGGGGTCTCCGCAAGAGACCCAGTACTTC.